The T cell receptor beta chain described here comes from a study of T-cell memory formation after mild COVID-19. Study details: Across donors, TCR clusters were largely donor specific. Whole-study findings and limits: Contracting clones from day 15 to 85 showed balanced CD4/CD8; later expanders favored CD4+. Among contracting clones, CD4+ were mainly CM/EM and CD8+ enriched in EMRA.

One entry per CDR3 protein, called by TCRdb with MiXCR from the 5' RACE reads. Here the sample spans about 430,000 distinct CDR3 sequences, about a sixth being singletons. On this clonotype: Its specificity is not known.

The CDR3 covers 13 residues. Germline V gives CDR1 MGHRA, CDR2 YSYEKL. Trimming stripped 2 bases from V and 6 bases from J, with 10 bases between. J is TRBJ1-1 and V is TRBV4-1; D is uncertain. Sequenced sample: PBMCs or a T cell subset sorted from them (not recorded which). The receptor was isolated from a man in his late teens or twenties who had mild COVID-19 (a few samples of this study predate the infection). Cell type and time point are not known. The CDR3 bases are TGCGCCAGCAGCCAAACAAGGGCCGCTGAAGCTTTCTTT. Residues: CASSQTRAAEAFF.